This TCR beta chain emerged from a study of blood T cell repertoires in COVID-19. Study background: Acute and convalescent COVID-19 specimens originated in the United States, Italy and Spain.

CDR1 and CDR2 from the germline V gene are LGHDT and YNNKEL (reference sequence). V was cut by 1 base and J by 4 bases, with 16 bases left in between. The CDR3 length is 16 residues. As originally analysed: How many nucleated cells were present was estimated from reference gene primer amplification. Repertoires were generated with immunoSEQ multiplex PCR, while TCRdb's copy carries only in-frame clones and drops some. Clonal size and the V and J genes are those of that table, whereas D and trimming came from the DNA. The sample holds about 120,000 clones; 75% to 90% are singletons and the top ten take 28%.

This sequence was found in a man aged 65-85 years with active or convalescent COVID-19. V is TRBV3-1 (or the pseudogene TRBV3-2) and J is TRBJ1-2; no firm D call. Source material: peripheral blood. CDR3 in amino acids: CASSQGVGGLAYGYTF. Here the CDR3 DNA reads TGTGCCAGCAGCCAAGGAGTAGGTGGGCTTGCCTATGGCTACACCTTC.